The TCR beta chain described here comes from a study of cytomegalovirus exposure and HLA in healthy donors (dated by TCRdb to about 2017). In terms of the full investigation: An earlier analysis of about 560 of the donors reported 250 to 350 Gb of sequence data and 117 million unique TCR beta sequences obtained from approximately 180 million T cells. Roughly 310 gigabases of sequencing data and 70 million to 100 million unique TCR sequences were included in an early release covering about 620 HLA-typed donors. Of the 350 to 400 genotyped donors, over 70% fell in the genetic ancestry cluster associated with self-reported Caucasian donors. The study was designed to test whether signatures of past pathogen exposure could be identified by cataloging public T cell receptors. The study used immunosequencing to profile the T cell repertoires of 666 subjects and linked those repertoires to cytomegalovirus serostatus. In addition to the first cohort of approximately 650 subjects, a separate validation cohort of under 150 different subjects was used. To predict cytomegalovirus infection status, the study combined high-throughput TCR immunosequencing, statistical association of individual TCRs with disease status, and machine learning. A later analysis re-examined previously published TCR beta repertoires from just over 650 donors and added high-resolution HLA genotyping to investigate patterns of TCR occurrence. In the later analysis, no new phenotypic data were used to find candidate immune exposures; instead, reliance was placed on TCR beta sequences and their occurrence across donors. To decide whether each TCR beta V gene segment behaved as functional or pseudogenic, an earlier analysis of several hundred of the donors relied on high-throughput TCR beta sequencing. Donor age, sex, ethnicity and CMV serostatus were collected together with the repertoire data. Genome-wide SNP genotypes for about 55% of the roughly 670 donors were used in a later genetic analysis, which treated that subset as a discovery cohort. All discovery cohort repertoires had been generated on a single sequencing platform. HLA typing covered class I and class II loci at four-digit resolution. Typing coverage differed by locus: A, B, C, DRB1 and DQB1 were typed in about 620-640 donors, DQA1 in 500 to 550, DPA1 in around 600, and DPB1 in 450 to 480. Because of strong linkage in the cohort, roughly five DR-DQ haplotypes were treated as single units for association and clustering. On average, around 200,000 unique TCR beta nucleotide sequences were sequenced per donor among more than 350 genotyped donors of the cohort, with around 19% of those sequences being non-productive.

From the germline V gene, CDR1 is MNHNS and CDR2 is SASEGT. The junction carries 12 bases between V and J, which are trimmed by 5 bases and 5 bases respectively. Taken from cysteine to phenylalanine, the CDR3 has 13 residues. Only the CDR3 part of the read is kept: 39 bases, read in frame from the first base. In total, around 600 healthy bone marrow donors made up the cohort. Cohort members were all nominally healthy when sampled, although unrecorded immune exposures were likely present. The donor tested CMV seropositive, placing the donor among the 289 seropositive members of the cohort. A peripheral blood sample was collected from each donor, and TCR beta sequencing was performed on peripheral blood mononuclear cells. Genomic DNA extraction from the blood cell samples was performed with the Qiagen DNeasy Blood Extraction Kit. This clone has a handful of counts. Its binding antigen is unknown. Nothing much larger sits one base from this clone, and base qualities are not available.

Libraries came from the immunoSEQ multiplex PCR assay. A mixture of 60 forward primers for TCR Vbeta segments and 13 reverse primers for TCR Jbeta segments was used in the multiplex PCR. A multiplex PCR assay on genomic DNA amplified the CDR3 region of rearranged TCR beta genes. Amplified TCR beta libraries were sequenced as 87-base-pair reads on the Illumina HiSeq System. Per the authors' processing: A later analysis counted some 80 million unique TCR beta chains across the 666 repertoires, and around 9.9 million of these chains were shared by at least two donors. To remove PCR and sequencing errors, raw reads were error-corrected and collapsed into unique sequences using a nearest-neighbor algorithm that merged closely related sequences. CDR3 sequences were aligned to IMGT reference sequences to assign V, D and J gene segments. For a sequence to be retained, a match of at least six nucleotides was required to both a V gene segment and a J gene segment. A rearrangement was called productive if the CDR3 had no stop codons and remained in frame with V and J, and every other rearrangement was called non-productive. CDR3 was defined by IMGT convention, running from the second conserved V-encoded cysteine to the conserved J-encoded phenylalanine. The earlier analysis of about 610 of the donors excluded sequences that lacked an unambiguous match to a single V gene segment. An earlier analysis of almost 600 of the donors classified V segments as functional when productive rearrangements were above 56.7% and as segregating when the standard deviation between donors was above 5%. To diagnose cytomegalovirus status from the catalog of TCR beta chain sequences, a statistical classification framework was built. In a later analysis, V and J genes were assigned by comparing TCR nucleotide sequences against IMGT/GENE-DB human TR gene sequences. Using the TCRdist pipeline, a later analysis assigned CDR3 sequences along with most-parsimonious VDJ recombination scenarios. In a later analysis, each TCR beta chain was defined by its CDR3 amino acid sequence together with its V-gene family, and reads without a unique V-gene family were excluded. To address suspected cross-contamination and a sequencing artifact, a later analysis removed some 620 highly shared, low-generation-probability nucleotide sequences. For each public chain, a later analysis derived a clonal expansion index from normalized ranks of inferred template counts within each repertoire. Generation probabilities in a later analysis came from a VDJ recombination model fitted to out-of-frame rearrangements, and those results were checked against IGoR. In a later analysis, hypergeometric tests were used to score TCR-TCR, TCR-HLA and TCR-CMV co-occurrence, with a repertoire-size bias correction applied to TCR pairs. To estimate false discovery rates, a later analysis permuted the HLA or CMV assignments 20 times. In a later analysis, co-occurring TCRs were grouped using DBSCAN, with TCRdist sequence similarity added in when clustering inside HLA-allele-positive subsets. Co-occurrence clustering excluded repertoires with fewer than 30,000 or more than 120,000 public chains, plus five with anomalous nucleotide sharing. TCRdb re-hosts the immuneACCESS table, in-frame sequences only. Its copies lack some clones; in the studies checked, an unresolved V gene accounts for under half of them, and the cause for the rest is not known. The V and J calls and clone size are taken from that table; D and trimming were inferred from the DNA. This sample is represented by over 150,000 clones; about 84% of them were singletons. Clones ranked in the top ten supply around 6% of the sample.

Overall study outcomes, separate from this receptor: Immune exposure information for the cohort was limited to CMV serostatus. Correlated functional status among segregating V segments might reflect linkage disequilibrium, but an unknown experimental factor could not be ruled out. Compared with equally common non-associated chains, HLA-associated TCR beta chains in a later analysis were more clonally expanded and had lower generation probabilities. The cohort was sequenced for TCR beta chains only, and without alpha or paired-chain data the features that could be detected were limited. Seventeen rarely observed V segments, including chromosome 9 orphons, were excluded from the earlier analysis of approximately 500 of the donors because counts were too low. Because the 87-base-pair reads could not distinguish some IMGT-functional V segments, including TRBV6-2 and TRBV6-3, those segments were excluded. Most CMV-associated TCR beta chains appeared to be HLA-restricted in a later analysis, and the HLA associations seemed to be driven largely by CMV exposure. In an earlier analysis of fewer than 700 of the donors, most TCR beta V segments appeared in productive rearrangements about 87% or about 30% of the time, broadly matching IMGT annotations. In a later analysis, TCR association rates were found to vary across HLA loci, with the most associated TCRs seen for DRB1 alleles and the fewest for HLA-C alleles. The study gave a list of more than 150 TCR beta chains associated with cytomegalovirus. V-gene and J-gene trimming of TCR beta chains was associated with a missense DCLRE1C variant in a later genetic analysis, and the association was replicated in an independent cohort. In a later analysis, over 15,000 TCR beta sequences were associated with specific HLA alleles at a false discovery rate of 0.05. In a later analysis, several top co-occurrence clusters were reported to appear linked to parvovirus B19, influenza, CMV and Epstein-Barr virus. Across donors, most TCR sequences were observed very rarely, whereas some public TCRs were present in many individuals. The sequencing pipeline was judged likely to have produced a cluster of highly shared sequence variants as a technical artifact. Sequencing depth was assumed to be roughly uniform across donors in the presence/absence analyses, though that assumption may not hold. According to the authors, the approach could potentially be generalized to other disease states and immunological phenotypes. In a later genetic analysis, fewer N-insertions in productive TCRs were reported among donors in an Asian-associated ancestry cluster than the approximately 670-donor mean. HLA typing was unavailable for some donors at each locus, so association tests used only the typed subset. A further reported finding was that TCR beta sequences accurately predicted the HLA-A and HLA-B alleles for most subjects in the first cohort. The classifier was reported to diagnose cytomegalovirus status with high specificity and sensitivity in both the original cohort and the validation cohort. When HLA alleles, especially DR and DQ, strongly co-occurred, attributing TCR associations to individual alleles was difficult. Three of the identified cytomegalovirus-associated TCR beta chains were confirmed in vitro to be specific for cytomegalovirus antigens.

The chain was built from TRBV6-1 and TRBJ1-1; the D gene is possibly TRBD1, with 5 bases matching. The sequencing sample was made of PBMCs. This sequence was found in a middle-aged woman in good health and CMV-seropositive. The DNA sequence is as follows: TGTGCCAGCAGTCTCGGGGGTTTTACTGAAGCTTTCTTT. This gives the protein CASSLGGFTEAFF.